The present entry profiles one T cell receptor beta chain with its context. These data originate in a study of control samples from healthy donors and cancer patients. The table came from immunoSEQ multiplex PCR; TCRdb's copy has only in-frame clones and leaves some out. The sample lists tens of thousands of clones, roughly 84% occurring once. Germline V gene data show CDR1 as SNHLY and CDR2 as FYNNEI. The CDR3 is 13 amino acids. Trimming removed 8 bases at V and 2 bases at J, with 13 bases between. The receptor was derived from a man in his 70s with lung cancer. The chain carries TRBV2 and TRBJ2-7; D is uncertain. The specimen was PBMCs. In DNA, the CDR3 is TGTGCCAGCGACGGACGGTTTACCTACGAGCAGTACTTC. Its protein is CASDGRFTYEQYF. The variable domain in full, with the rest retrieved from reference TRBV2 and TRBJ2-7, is EPEVTQTPSHQVTQMGQEVILRCVPISNHLYFYWYRQILGQKVEFLVSFYNNEISEKSEIFDDQFSVERPDGSNFTLKIRSTKLEDSAMYFCASDGRFTYEQYFGPGTRLTVT.